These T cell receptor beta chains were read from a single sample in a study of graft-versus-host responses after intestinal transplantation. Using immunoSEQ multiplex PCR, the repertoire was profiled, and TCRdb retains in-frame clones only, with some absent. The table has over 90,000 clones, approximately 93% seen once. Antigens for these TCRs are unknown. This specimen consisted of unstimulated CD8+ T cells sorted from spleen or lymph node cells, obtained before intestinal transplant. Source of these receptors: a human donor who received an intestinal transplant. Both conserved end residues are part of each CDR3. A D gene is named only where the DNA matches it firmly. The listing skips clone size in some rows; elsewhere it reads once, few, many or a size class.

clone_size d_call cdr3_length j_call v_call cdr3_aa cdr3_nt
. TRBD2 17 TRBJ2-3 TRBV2 CASTPSAGTSGTDTQYF TGTGCCAGCACCCCGTCGGCCGGGACTAGCGGCACAGATACGCAGTATTTT
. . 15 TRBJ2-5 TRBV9 CASSGGGSGQETQYF TGTGCCAGCAGCGGCGGTGGTAGCGGCCAAGAGACCCAGTACTTC
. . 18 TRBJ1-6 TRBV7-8 CASSLGAGESSYNSPLHF TGTGCCAGCAGCTTAGGCGCCGGGGAGAGCTCCTATAATTCACCCCTCCACTTT
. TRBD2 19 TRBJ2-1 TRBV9 CASSELTGLAGAPYNEQFF TGTGCCAGCAGCGAATTAACGGGACTAGCGGGGGCCCCCTACAATGAGCAGTTCTTC
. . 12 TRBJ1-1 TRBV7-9 CASSLLYSEAFF TGTGCCAGCAGCTTATTGTACAGTGAAGCTTTCTTT
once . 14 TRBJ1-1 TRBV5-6 CASGSITGYTEAFF TGTGCCAGCGGCTCAATAACAGGCTACACTGAAGCTTTCTTT
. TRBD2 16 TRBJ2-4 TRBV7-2 CASSLELAGARDIQYF TGTGCCAGCAGCTTAGAACTAGCGGGGGCAAGGGACATTCAGTACTTC
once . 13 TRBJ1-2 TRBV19 CASSEADPYGYTF TGTGCCAGTTCGGAGGCGGACCCCTATGGCTACACCTTC
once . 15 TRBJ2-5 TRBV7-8 CASSTPQGLQETQYF TGTGCCAGCAGCACCCCCCAGGGGCTTCAAGAGACCCAGTACTTC
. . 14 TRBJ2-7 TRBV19 CASTDSPLSYEQYF TGTGCCAGCACGGACAGTCCACTCTCCTACGAGCAGTACTTC
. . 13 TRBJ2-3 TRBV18 CASSPPIEGAQYF TGTGCCAGCTCACCACCGATCGAAGGGGCCCAGTATTTT
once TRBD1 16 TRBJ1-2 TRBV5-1 CASSSDPTGGYYGYTF TGCGCCAGCAGCTCCGACCCTACAGGGGGATACTATGGCTACACCTTC
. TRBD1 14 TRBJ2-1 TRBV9 CASSAQGAYNEQFF TGTGCCAGCAGCGCTCAGGGGGCTTACAATGAGCAGTTCTTC
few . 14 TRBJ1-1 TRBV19 CASSIKAGGTEAFF TGTGCCAGTAGTATTAAGGCGGGGGGCACTGAAGCTTTCTTT
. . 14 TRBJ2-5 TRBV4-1 CASSQGLGQETQYF TGCGCCAGCAGCCAAGGTCTAGGCCAAGAGACCCAGTACTTC
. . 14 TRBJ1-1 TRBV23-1 CASPEREEETEAFF TGCGCCAGCCCCGAAAGGGAGGAGGAGACTGAAGCTTTCTTT
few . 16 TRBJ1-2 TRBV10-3 CAISPQSSRPNYGYTF TGTGCCATCAGTCCCCAAAGCTCCCGTCCTAACTATGGCTACACCTTC
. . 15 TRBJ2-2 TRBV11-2 CASSVSGISTGELFF TGTGCCAGCAGCGTATCGGGAATCTCCACCGGGGAGCTGTTTTTT
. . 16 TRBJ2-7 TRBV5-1 CASSLAEEGPFNEQYF TGCGCCAGCAGCTTGGCCGAGGAGGGGCCATTCAACGAGCAGTACTTC
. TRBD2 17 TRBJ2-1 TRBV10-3 CAISESVRGGSYNEQFF TGTGCCATCAGTGAGTCGGTACGCGGGGGGTCGTACAATGAGCAGTTCTTC
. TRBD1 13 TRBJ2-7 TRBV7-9 CASSLGQLNEQYF TGTGCCAGCAGCTTGGGACAGCTAAACGAGCAGTACTTC
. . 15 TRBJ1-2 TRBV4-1 CASSQESSVPYGYTF TGCGCCAGCAGCCAAGAATCGTCAGTCCCCTATGGCTACACCTTC
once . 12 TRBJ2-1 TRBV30 CAWSGLANEQFF TGTGCCTGGAGTGGTTTGGCGAATGAGCAGTTCTTC
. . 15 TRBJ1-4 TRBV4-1 CASSPTPASVEKLFF TGCGCCAGCAGCCCTACCCCGGCCAGCGTGGAAAAACTGTTTTTT
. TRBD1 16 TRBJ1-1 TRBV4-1 CASSTTGTGGWHEAFF TGCGCCAGCAGCACTACAGGGACAGGGGGGTGGCATGAAGCTTTCTTT
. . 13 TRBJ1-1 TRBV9 CASTNGLNTEAFF TGTGCCAGCACCAACGGACTGAACACTGAAGCTTTCTTT
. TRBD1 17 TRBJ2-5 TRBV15 CATSSLSGQGNQETQYF TGTGCCACCAGCAGTCTTTCGGGACAGGGGAACCAAGAGACCCAGTACTTC
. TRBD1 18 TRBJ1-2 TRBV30 CAWTVMFGTGGSNYGYTF TGTGCCTGGACCGTAATGTTCGGGACAGGGGGGTCTAACTATGGCTACACCTTC
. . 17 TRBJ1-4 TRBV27 CASSSAGVPSTNEKLFF TGTGCCAGCAGCAGCGCAGGGGTACCCTCAACTAATGAAAAACTGTTTTTT
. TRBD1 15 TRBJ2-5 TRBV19 CASSFSTGSQETQYF TGTGCCAGTAGTTTCTCGACAGGGTCCCAAGAGACCCAGTACTTC
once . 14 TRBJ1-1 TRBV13 CASSFRVSVTEAFF TGTGCCAGCAGCTTCCGTGTCTCGGTGACTGAAGCTTTCTTT
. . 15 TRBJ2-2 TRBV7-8 CASRVQGSGTGELFF TGTGCCAGCAGAGTACAGGGATCGGGCACCGGGGAGCTGTTTTTT
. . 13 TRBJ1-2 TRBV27 CASSPIGTYGYTF TGTGCCAGCAGTCCAATCGGAACCTATGGCTACACCTTC
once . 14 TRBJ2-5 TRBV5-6 CASSLEVEQETQYF TGTGCCAGCAGCTTGGAGGTGGAACAAGAGACCCAGTACTTC
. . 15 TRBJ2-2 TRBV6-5 CASSFRQDNTGELFF TGTGCCAGCAGTTTCAGGCAGGATAACACCGGGGAGCTGTTTTTT
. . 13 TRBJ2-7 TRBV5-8 CASTGTGAYEQYF TGTGCCAGTACCGGGACGGGTGCTTACGAGCAGTACTTC
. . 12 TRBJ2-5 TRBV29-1 CSAGGGDETQYF TGCAGCGCTGGAGGGGGTGATGAGACCCAGTACTTC
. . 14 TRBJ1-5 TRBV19 CASTLPGTNQPQHF TGTGCCAGTACTCTTCCCGGTACAAATCAGCCCCAGCATTTT
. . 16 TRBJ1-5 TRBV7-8 CASSSEDRYSNQPQHF TGTGCCAGCAGCTCCGAAGACAGATATAGCAATCAGCCCCAGCATTTT
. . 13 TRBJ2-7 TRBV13 CASSLGGSPEQYF TGTGCCAGCAGCTTAGGAGGGTCTCCCGAGCAGTACTTC